The TCR beta chain under discussion was sequenced for a study of cytomegalovirus exposure and HLA in healthy donors. For the study at large: Around 78 million unique TCR sequences came from HLA-typed donors in an early release. The study placed around 80% of its 398 genotyped donors in the Caucasian-associated ancestry cluster. Study results and limitations: TCR beta sequences reportedly predicted most subjects' HLA-A and HLA-B alleles accurately. Likely technical artifact: a cluster of highly shared sequence variants.

Germline CDR1 is LNHDA and CDR2 is SQIVND (reference sequence). This CDR3 spans 16 amino acids. Unmatched junction bases numbered 9, after V lost 3 bases and J lost 7 bases. A note on this clone: Its antigen is still unknown.

With 60 Vbeta and 13 Jbeta primers, the PCR was carried out. Clones were sequenced by immunoSEQ multiplex PCR, and TCRdb holds only the in-frame ones, with some missing. The sample has around 130,000 clones; 85% to 90% are singletons. The J gene is TRBJ1-1, the V gene TRBV19; 12 bases match TRBD1. The sequencing input was PBMCs. The sequence was collected from a woman aged 25 to 39 in good health and CMV-seropositive. The CDR3 spells CASSIGTGGAWSEAFF. The CDR3 nucleotides are TGTGCCAGTAGTATCGGGACAGGGGGCGCCTGGAGTGAAGCTTTCTTT.